The 10 T cell receptor beta chains below all came from one sample that was sequenced in a study of CD8+CD57+ T cells in acquired aplastic anemia. In patients chosen for sequencing, flow cytometry had shown CD8+CD57+ cell expansion. The use of genomic DNA as template underpinned the TCR beta VDJ and CDR3 profiling. TCRdb re-derived calls from the reads in MiXCR, one entry per CDR3 protein. The data show 150,000 to 170,000 distinct CDR3 sequences, with over 50% seen just once and approximately 12% held by the top ten. The sample was sorted CD4+, CD8+, or CD8+CD57+ T cells (not recorded which) from PBMCs. These receptors originate from a human donor with aplastic anemia.

The rearrangement links TRBV5-1 to TRBJ2-7; TRBD1 matches 7 bases. The germline gives CDR1 SGHRS, CDR2 YFSETQ. The CDR3 is made up of 17 amino acids. V lost 4 bases and J lost 2; bases outside the gene matches: 15. CDR3 amino acids: CASSPTALRDRAYEQYF. The CDR3 nucleotides are TGCGCCAGCAGCCCCACCGCACTGAGAGACAGGGCCTACGAGCAGTACTTC. Variable domain in full (rest from reference TRBV5-1 and TRBJ2-7): KAGVTQTPRYLIKTRGQQVTLSCSPISGHRSVSWYQQTPGQGLQFLFEYFSETQRNKGNFPGRFSGRQFSNSRSEMNVSTLELGDSALYLCASSPTALRDRAYEQYFGPGTRLTVT.

As to this clonotype: A much larger clone lies one base from this, so it may be a read error. The V and J genes are TRBV6-1 and TRBJ1-1; no clear D gene. The CDR3 runs to 15 residues. Germline CDR1 is MNHNS and CDR2 is SASEGT. The CDR3 DNA reads TGTGCCAGCAGTGAAAGTCTGCATTCGAACACTCAAGCTTTCTTT. This encodes CASSESLHSNTQAFF.

This clonotype was detected ten times or more. CDR3 nucleotides: TGTGCCAGCAGGGTCCCGGGACTAGCGTATGAGCAGTTCTTC. It is translated as CASRVPGLAYEQFF. V gene TRBV6-1 combines with J gene TRBJ2-1; the match to TRBD2 covers 10 bases. CDR3 size: 14 residues. The germline CDR1 and CDR2 sequences are MNHNS and SASEGT. J lost 8 bases, V lost 6 bases, and 7 bases had no gene match.

The V call is TRBV24-1, the J call TRBJ1-1; no reliable D call. Germline V gene lookup returns CDR1 KGHDR and CDR2 SFDVKD. The V end was cut by 3 bases, the J end by 2 bases, with 6 bases between. This CDR3 region has 13 residues. DNA of the CDR3: TGTGCCACCAGTGATCGGGGTAACACTGAAGCTTTCTTT. Translated, it gives CATSDRGNTEAFF.

This clonotype was counted ten times or more. The chain uses TRBV12-3 or TRBV12-4 and TRBJ1-1; possibly TRBD1 for D (5 bases). Between the trimmed V and J ends, which lost 6 bases and 10 bases, there was a span of 12 bases. The CDR3 spans 11 residues. CDR3 bases: TGTGCCAGCAGGGTACAGGCGGGAGCTTTCTTT. Its protein product is CASRVQAGAFF.

This clonotype was recorded a few times. The V call is TRBV15, the J call TRBJ2-7; possibly TRBD1 or TRBD2 for D (6 bases each). V was cut by 1 base and J by 1 base, with 17 bases left in between. This CDR3 is 17 amino acids long. Germline CDR1 LNHNV, CDR2 YYDKDF (reference sequence). CDR3 loop: CATSRAFRQGGSYEQYF. DNA for the CDR3: TGTGCCACCAGCAGAGCCTTCCGACAAGGGGGGTCCTACGAGCAGTACTTC.

J is TRBJ1-3 and V is TRBV9, with D possibly being TRBD1 (5 bases). CDR3 length: 17 amino acids. Trimming removed 8 bases from V and 0 bases from J, with 21 bases in between. Germline values: CDR1 SGDLS, CDR2 YYNGEE. The CDR3 DNA sequence: TGTGCCAGTACCCGAGGGGAAGGCGGGAGCTCTGGAAACACCATATATTTT. Its protein product is CASTRGEGGSSGNTIYF.

This clonotype was detected ten times or more. The chain uses TRBV7-2 and TRBJ2-7; D uncertain. The V and J ends lost 5 bases and 3 bases respectively, with 14 bases between them. The germline V gene has CDR1 SGHTA and CDR2 FQGNSA. This CDR3 region has 14 residues. The CDR3 sequence: CASSPRRQNYEQYF. Here the CDR3 DNA reads TGTGCCAGCAGCCCCAGACGGCAGAACTACGAGCAGTACTTC.

The chain carries TRBV5-5 and TRBJ1-5; D is uncertain. The CDR3 consists of 14 residues. Germline lookup yields CDR1 SGHKS and CDR2 YYEKEE (reference sequence). The V gene lost 2 bases and the J gene lost 2 bases, with 8 bases spanning the gap. In DNA form, the CDR3 reads TGTGCCAGCAGCTTTGGGCAGGGCAATCAGCCCCAGCATTTT. Translation gives CASSFGQGNQPQHF.

This chain connects TRBV6-1 to TRBJ1-2; 9 nucleotides line up with TRBD1. J was trimmed by 5 bases and V by 6 bases; bases with no gene match: 7. Germline CDR1 is MNHNS and CDR2 is SASEGT. The CDR3 is made up of 14 amino acids. CDR3 amino acids: CASRTGTGPYGYTF. CDR3 sequence (DNA): TGTGCCAGCAGAACCGGGACAGGGCCATATGGCTACACCTTC.